The rows below give T cell receptor beta chains drawn from one sample of a study of T cells in Graves' hyperthyroidism and ophthalmopathy. MiXCR, applied by TCRdb to the multiplex PCR reads, yields one record per CDR3 protein. Of around 600,000 distinct CDR3 sequences in the sample, about 15% were seen once. The sequencing input was blood. The receptor set was obtained from a woman aged 50 to 60 with Graves' ophthalmopathy. The CDR3 runs from the conserved cysteine through the conserved F or W. A D gene is named only where the DNA matches it firmly.

NA TRBV14 CASSQARGGGAFRYEQYF
NA TRBV19 CASSTTGNRGTDTQYF
TRBD1 TRBV20-1 CSARALTGKNYEQYF
NA TRBV6-1 CASSWTRGRETQYF
NA TRBV12-5 CASGLGRQKQETQYF
NA TRBV3-1 CASSQAGEGNNEQFF
TRBD2 TRBV19 CASSMAIAGVRNEQFF
TRBD2 TRBV20-1 CSASTIREDFYEQYF
NA TRBV28 CASSNRPQGPPPYEQYF
TRBD2 TRBV6-1 CASRGTSSEQFF
TRBD1 TRBV20-1 CSATPRTGLNTEAFF
NA TRBV7-8 CASSEGHSGNQPQHF
TRBD2 TRBV28 CASSFSGRGGEQYF
TRBD2 TRBV5-1 CASSLDRRGQETQYF
TRBD2 TRBV11-3 CASSLAGGYGQYF
NA TRBV30 CAWSVKQEQFF
NA TRBV7-3 CASSFKGSSYNEQFF
NA TRBV28 CASSSAGTKSYEQYF
TRBD1 TRBV12-3/TRBV12-4 CASSPFYRGGTPEAFF
NA TRBV4-2 CASSQDRQGRGPQHF
TRBD1 TRBV5-1 CASRTTGGYEQYF
NA TRBV20-1 CSARDRVDWGYTF
NA TRBV9 CASSVPGNEQYF
TRBD2 TRBV29-1 CSVRKREGPYEQYF
TRBD1 TRBV28 CASSSRQGSSTDTQYF
TRBD2 TRBV19 CASSTSSGRVEQYF
TRBD1 TRBV6-1 CASSRTGVDYGYTF
TRBD2 TRBV7-2 CASSLVSVAGRAENEQFF
NA TRBV4-3 CASSQELAATNYGYTF
NA TRBV20-1 CSARGIGTGELFF
NA TRBV6-5 CASSYAGVQPQHF
NA TRBV12-3/TRBV12-4 CASSLPGFNYGYTF
NA TRBV19 CASSLGQQGRTQYF
NA TRBV30 CAWSVGGDQPQHF
TRBD2 TRBV2 CASSQPGLAGAGYEQYF
TRBD2 TRBV6-1 CASSQNPPLAGAGETQYF
NA TRBV19 CASRLMDRYTGELFF
NA TRBV7-7 CASSRTGWQTQYF
NA TRBV7-2 CASSLRQKIYEQFF
NA TRBV12-3/TRBV12-4 CASSLETLGSTDTQYF
NA TRBV6-2/TRBV6-3 CASSYLREETEAFF
NA TRBV28 CASSQPSQGTSYGYTF
NA TRBV6-5 CASSYVLGYNSPLHF
NA TRBV5-1 CASSTWGGTGTDTQYF
NA TRBV19 CASSIVEGVGYNEQFF
TRBD1 TRBV5-5 CASSIDRVGYTF
NA TRBV20-1 CSASAPRTPASSYNEQFF
NA TRBV4-3 CASSQSSVRGGEQYF
NA TRBV27 CASSRLGRDHDEQYF
TRBD2 TRBV4-3 CASSQRLAGDDEQFF
NA TRBV10-3 CAISESGGGDYEQYF
TRBD1 TRBV12-3/TRBV12-4 CASRSPGQNYNEQFF
NA TRBV6-5 CASSYSERTEAFF
NA TRBV6-1 CASSERHGSYEQYF
TRBD1 TRBV27 CASSSPGQGRGYTF